Listed here are 2 T cell receptor beta chains from one sample, sequenced in a study of graft-versus-host responses after intestinal transplantation (dated by TCRdb to 2020 to 2022). Library preparation was by the immunoSEQ multiplex PCR assay. Entries here come from immuneACCESS through TCRdb and include only in-frame sequences with V and J called. Some clones fail to appear in such tables; in the studies checked, an unresolved V gene covers under half of the shortfall, and the cause of the remainder is unknown. The sample table shows several thousand clones, and about 33% are seen once. Of the sample, just over 3% falls within the top ten clones. This specimen's time point label, interpreted: cells obtained before transplantation from donor or recipient. In the mixed lymphocyte reactions, roughly 200,000 CFSE-labeled pre-transplant responders were plated with roughly 200,000 irradiated violet-dye-labeled stimulators and cultured for over 5 days.

Sequencing used alloreactive CD8+ T cells from a mixed lymphocyte reaction culture, obtained before transplantation. The intended sense of this specimen's cell subset or site label: CFSE-low proliferating T cells sorted from approximately 6-day pre-transplant mixed lymphocyte reaction (GvH or HvG direction). These TCRs come from a human patient who was an organ donor for intestinal transplantation.

This chain connects TRBV4-2 to TRBJ2-3; TRBD2 matches 8 bases. CDR1 and CDR2 (germline): LGHNA, YNFKEQ. V shed 1 base and J 3 bases; nucleotides not matched to a gene: 6. CDR3 size: 16 residues. CDR3 in DNA: TGTGCCAGCAGCCAAGGGCGGGGGGCTGTGACAGATACGCAGTATTTT. Amino acids: CASSQGRGAVTDTQYF.

Judged by abundance, this clone is medium-sized. This chain links TRBV6-1 with TRBJ2-7; perhaps TRBD2 as D (6 bases). Per the germline V gene, CDR1 is MNHNS and CDR2 is SASEGT. This CDR3 is built from 13 residues. V lost 4 bases and J 1 base, leaving 8 bases between the germline ends. The CDR3 nucleotides are TGTGCCAGCAGTGGCGGAGGGTCCTACGAGCAGTACTTC. Its translation is CASSGGGSYEQYF.